The 9 T cell receptor beta chains below all came from one sample that was sequenced in a study of T cells in Graves' hyperthyroidism and ophthalmopathy. The TCR beta CDR3 regions underwent amplification using RNA transcripts as the source. Carried out on the TCR CDR3, a first-round RT-PCR used the HTBI primer set. From the multiplex PCR reads, TCRdb called clonotypes with MiXCR, one entry per CDR3 protein. The sample yields 300,000 to 450,000 distinct CDR3 sequences, approximately 15% seen once. Material for sequencing was blood. These receptors came from a woman aged 30 to 39 with Graves' ophthalmopathy.

This clonotype was seen many times. The J gene is TRBJ1-4, the V gene TRBV2; 8 nucleotides match TRBD1. This CDR3 region has 13 residues. The V and J ends lost 8 bases and 7 bases, in that order; junction bases with no gene match: 6. Germline V lookup: CDR1 SNHLY, CDR2 FYNNEI. CDR3 coding DNA: TGTGCCAGCTTGACAGGGGAGGGTGAAAAACTGTTTTTT. Protein: CASLTGEGEKLFF. Full variable domain (rest looked up from reference TRBV2 and TRBJ1-4): EPEVTQTPSHQVTQMGQEVILRCVPISNHLYFYWYRQILGQKVEFLVSFYNNEISEKSEIFDDQFSVERPDGSNFTLKIRSTKLEDSAMYFCASLTGEGEKLFFGSGTQLSVL.

This clonotype was seen a handful of times. The chain links TRBV13 to TRBJ2-7; 7 positions match TRBD1. The CDR3 sequence is 15 residues long. Trimming cost V 4 bases and J 0 bases; bases outside gene matches: 6. The germline CDR1 and CDR2 sequences are PRHDT and FYEKMQ (reference sequence). This CDR3 is CASSSRDRASYEQYF. CDR3 bases: TGTGCCAGCAGCTCAAGGGACAGAGCCTCCTACGAGCAGTACTTC.

The sample holds many counts of this clonotype. The chain has TRBV3-1 and TRBJ1-6; the match to TRBD1 covers 7 bases. Germline loops: CDR1 LGHDT, CDR2 YNNKEL (reference sequence). The CDR3 runs to 15 residues. The J segment lost 10 bases and the V segment lost 3 bases, leaving 9 bases of the junction unmatched. CDR3 region: CASSQNVQGFSPLHF. CDR3 DNA sequence: TGTGCCAGCAGCCAGAACGTACAGGGGTTCTCACCCCTCCACTTT.

This clonotype has a count of ten or more. The chain recombines TRBV16 with TRBJ2-4, with D unclear. Germline values: CDR1 KGHSY, CDR2 FQNENV. V lost 4 bases to trimming and J lost 0 bases, with 10 bases between them. This CDR3 region has 15 residues. The DNA of the CDR3 is TGTGCCAGCAGCCTGCGCGGAATAGCCAAAAACATTCAGTACTTC. Protein: CASSLRGIAKNIQYF.

This clonotype was picked up many times. The chain joins TRBV6-1 to TRBJ1-6; 7 bases fit TRBD1. With V trimmed by 10 bases and J by 8 bases, 11 bases remained unmatched. Germline CDR1 MNHNS, CDR2 SASEGT. The CDR3 sequence is 14 residues long. Here the CDR3 DNA reads TGTGCCACCGGGACAGCCATCGGGTATTCACCCCTCCACTTT. Translation gives CATGTAIGYSPLHF.

CDR3 amino acids: CSARPAWGTGELFF. CDR3 nucleotides: TGCAGTGCTAGACCCGCTTGGGGAACCGGGGAGCTGTTTTTT. The rearrangement uses TRBV20-1 and TRBJ2-2, with D unresolved. Per the germline V gene, CDR1 is DFQATT and CDR2 is SNEGSKA (reference sequence). V dropped 2 bases and J dropped 5 bases, with 12 bases sitting between them. This CDR3 comprises 14 residues.

This clonotype was counted many times. J is TRBJ2-2 and V is TRBV30; 7 positions agree with TRBD2. This CDR3 spans 16 amino acids. The germline V gene has CDR1 GTSNPN and CDR2 SVGIG (reference sequence). J was trimmed by 1 base and V by 2 bases; bases with no gene match: 7. The CDR3 nucleotides are TGTGCCTGGAGTCGAATTGGGGGGGGGAACACCGGGGAGCTGTTTTTT. Residues: CAWSRIGGGNTGELFF. Full variable domain (outside the CDR3, taken from reference TRBV30 and TRBJ2-2): SQTIHQWPATLVQPVGSPLSLECTVEGTSNPNLYWYRQAAGRGLQLLFYSVGIGQISSEVPQNLSASRPQDRQFILSSKKLLLSDSGFYLCAWSRIGGGNTGELFFGEGSRLTVL.

This clonotype was recorded at least ten times. The chain combines TRBV27 with TRBJ1-1; 8 bases are shared with TRBD1. The CDR3 loop spans 14 amino acids. Germline V gene lookup returns CDR1 MNHEY and CDR2 SMNVEV (reference sequence). The junction had 10 bases not matched to a gene; V was cut back by 8 bases and J by 5 bases. The CDR3 DNA reads TGTGCCAGCCCCGACCGACAGGGGAAAACTGAAGCTTTCTTT. It encodes CASPDRQGKTEAFF.

This clonotype has more than one count but fewer than ten. The chain is built from TRBV7-3 and TRBJ2-5; D perhaps matches TRBD2 (6 bases). The CDR3 covers 15 residues. V shed 1 base and J shed 5 bases, with 14 bases lying between them. Germline lookup yields CDR1 SGHTA and CDR2 FQGTGA. The CDR3 here is CASSLKRELGETQYF. Written as DNA, the CDR3 is TGTGCCAGCAGCTTAAAACGGGAGCTAGGGGAGACCCAGTACTTC.